This T cell receptor beta chain is drawn from a study of cytomegalovirus exposure and HLA in healthy donors. CDR3 length: 14 amino acids. Trimming removed 4 bases from V and 4 bases from J; junction bases left unmatched: 3. Germline-derived CDR1 and CDR2 are SGHRS and YFSETQ. With respect to this clone: The antigen is undetermined.

Overall study results and limits: TCR beta sequences reportedly predicted the HLA-A and HLA-B alleles of most subjects accurately. Being indistinguishable, some V segments were excluded, TRBV6-2 and TRBV6-3 among them.

PCR involved 60 Vbeta and 13 Jbeta primers. Repertoires were generated with immunoSEQ multiplex PCR, while TCRdb's copy carries only in-frame clones and drops some. The profile shows roughly 180,000 clones, roughly 70% of them singletons. The sequencing sample was made of PBMCs. V and J are TRBV5-1 and TRBJ2-3, with TRBD1 matching 10 bases. The clonotype comes from a male donor in good health and CMV-seronegative. The CDR3 region is CASSLGQGADTQYF. CDR3 DNA: TGCGCCAGCAGCCTTGGACAGGGGGCAGATACGCAGTATTTT.